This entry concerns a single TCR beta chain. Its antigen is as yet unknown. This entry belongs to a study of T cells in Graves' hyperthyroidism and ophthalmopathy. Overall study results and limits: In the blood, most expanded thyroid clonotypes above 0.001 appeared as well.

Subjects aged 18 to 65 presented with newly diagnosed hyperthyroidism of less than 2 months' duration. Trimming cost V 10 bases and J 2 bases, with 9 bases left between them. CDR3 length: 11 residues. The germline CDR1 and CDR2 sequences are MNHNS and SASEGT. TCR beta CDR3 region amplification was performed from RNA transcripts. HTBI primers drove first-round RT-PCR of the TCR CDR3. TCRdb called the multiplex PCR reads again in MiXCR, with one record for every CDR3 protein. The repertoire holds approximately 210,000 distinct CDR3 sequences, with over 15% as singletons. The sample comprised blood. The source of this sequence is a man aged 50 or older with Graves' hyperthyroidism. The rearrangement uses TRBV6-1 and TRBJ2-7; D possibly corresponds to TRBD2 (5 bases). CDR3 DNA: TGTGCCACCGGGGTAACCTACGAGCAGTACTTC. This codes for CATGVTYEQYF.